The 6 T cell receptor beta chains presented below share a single source sample, sequenced in a study of blood T cell repertoires in COVID-19. TCRdb's copy holds only in-frame clones and misses some; the assay was immunoSEQ multiplex PCR. This table holds a few hundred thousand clones, about 84% found once. The sequencing sample was made of PBMCs or T cells enriched from blood (not recorded which). The receptors here all came from a man aged 25-45 years with acute COVID-19.

The CDR3 protein is CASSSLGGMGRDTEAFF. CDR3 bases: TGTGCCAGCAGCTCATTAGGGGGTATGGGGCGGGACACTGAAGCTTTCTTT. V gene TRBV7-9 combines with J gene TRBJ1-1; maybe TRBD1 (6 bases). Germline loops: CDR1 SEHNR, CDR2 FQNEAQ (reference sequence). The V end was cut by 4 bases, the J end by 3 bases, with 21 bases between. The CDR3 sequence is 17 residues long.

The V call is TRBV27, the J call TRBJ1-4; D gene unclear. This CDR3 region has 16 residues. The germline V gene encodes CDR1 MNHEY and CDR2 SMNVEV (reference sequence). The V gene lost 5 bases and the J gene lost 3 bases, with 16 bases spanning the gap. In DNA form, the CDR3 reads TGTGCCAGCAGTCTCTCCGTTGGGCCCCCTAATGAAAAACTGTTTTTT. Translated: CASSLSVGPPNEKLFF.

This clone was seen more than once but under ten times. The J gene is TRBJ2-1, the V gene TRBV13; 7 bases match TRBD1. Trimming took 2 bases from V and 2 from J; bases not matched to a gene: 9. Germline loops: CDR1 PRHDT, CDR2 FYEKMQ (reference sequence). The length of the CDR3 is 17 residues. CDR3 bases: TGTGCCAGCAGCTTAAAGTCAGGGCAGGGGGCCTACAATGAGCAGTTCTTC. Amino acid sequence: CASSLKSGQGAYNEQFF.

This chain joins TRBV27 and TRBJ1-1; D remains ambiguous. Germline CDR1 is MNHEY and CDR2 is SMNVEV (reference sequence). The CDR3 loop spans 13 amino acids. V lost 3 bases and J lost 2, with 7 bases in between. CDR3: CASSFGSNTEAFF. CDR3 nucleotides: TGTGCCAGCAGTTTTGGGAGCAACACTGAAGCTTTCTTT.

The CDR3 DNA reads as TGTGCCAGTAGTATCCGGGGATCGGAGACCCAGTACTTC. Translated, it gives CASSIRGSETQYF. The V and J genes are TRBV19 and TRBJ2-5, with D tentatively TRBD2 (5 bases). The length of the CDR3 is 13 residues. The germline V and J ends were trimmed by 3 bases and 5 bases, with 10 bases remaining between them. The germline gives CDR1 LNHDA, CDR2 SQIVND (reference sequence).

This clone was recorded a few times. The chain has TRBV5-6 and TRBJ2-7, with D perhaps TRBD1 (5 bases). The CDR3 has 13 residues. V lost 4 bases and J 3 bases, leaving 11 bases between the germline ends. Germline V gives CDR1 SGHDT, CDR2 YYEEEE. The CDR3 here is CASSPTGFYEQYF. The DNA for the CDR3 is TGTGCCAGCAGCCCCACAGGATTCTACGAGCAGTACTTC.